This T cell receptor (beta chain) was observed in a study of control samples from healthy donors and cancer patients. This table comes from immunoSEQ multiplex PCR, and its TCRdb copy is limited to in-frame clones, with some not included. The sample lists some 130,000 clones; more than 85% were seen once. The clonotype comes from a woman in her twenties or thirties in good health. The sequenced sample consisted of blood.

In DNA form, the CDR3 reads TGTGCCAGCAGCGCGAACCCCGGGACCTATAATTCACCCCTCCACTTT. Residues: CASSANPGTYNSPLHF. The chain combines TRBV9 with TRBJ1-6; D gene ambiguous. The germline CDR1 and CDR2 sequences are SGDLS and YYNGEE. The CDR3 loop spans 16 amino acids. Trimming shortened V by 3 bases and J by 2 bases, and 12 bases separated the two germline ends.